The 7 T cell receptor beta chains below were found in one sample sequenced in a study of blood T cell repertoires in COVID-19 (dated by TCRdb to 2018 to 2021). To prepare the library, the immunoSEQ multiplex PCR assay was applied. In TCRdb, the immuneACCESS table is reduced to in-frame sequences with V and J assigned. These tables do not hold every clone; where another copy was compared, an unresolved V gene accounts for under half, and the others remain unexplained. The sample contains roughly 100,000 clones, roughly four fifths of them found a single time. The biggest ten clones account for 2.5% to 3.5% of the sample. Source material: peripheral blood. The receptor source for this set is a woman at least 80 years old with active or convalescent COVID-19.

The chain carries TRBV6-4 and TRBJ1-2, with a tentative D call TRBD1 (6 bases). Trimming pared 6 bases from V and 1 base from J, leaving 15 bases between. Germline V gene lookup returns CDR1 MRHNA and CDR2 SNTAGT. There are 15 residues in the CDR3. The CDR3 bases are TGTGCCAGCAGCCTGGACAGCAGCTTTAACTATGGCTACACCTTC. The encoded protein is CASSLDSSFNYGYTF.

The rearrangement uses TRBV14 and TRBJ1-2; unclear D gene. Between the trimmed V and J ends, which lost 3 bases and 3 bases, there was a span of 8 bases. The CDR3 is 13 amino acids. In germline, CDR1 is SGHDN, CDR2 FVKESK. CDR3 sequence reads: CASSQRTDYGYTF. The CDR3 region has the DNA TGTGCCAGCAGCCAGAGGACTGACTATGGCTACACCTTC.

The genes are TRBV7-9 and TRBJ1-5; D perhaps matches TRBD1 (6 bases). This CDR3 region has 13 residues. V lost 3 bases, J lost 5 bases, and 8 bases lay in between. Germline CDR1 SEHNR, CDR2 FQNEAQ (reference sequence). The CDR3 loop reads CASSLSGDQPQHF. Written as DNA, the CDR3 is TGTGCCAGCAGCTTGTCAGGGGATCAGCCCCAGCATTTT.

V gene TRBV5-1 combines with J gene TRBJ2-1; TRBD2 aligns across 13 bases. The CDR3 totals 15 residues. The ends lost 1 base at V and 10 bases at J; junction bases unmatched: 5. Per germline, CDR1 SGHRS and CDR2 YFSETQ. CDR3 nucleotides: TGCGCCAGCAGCTTGACTAGCGGGGGGGCCGGAGAGCAGTTCTTC. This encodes CASSLTSGGAGEQFF.

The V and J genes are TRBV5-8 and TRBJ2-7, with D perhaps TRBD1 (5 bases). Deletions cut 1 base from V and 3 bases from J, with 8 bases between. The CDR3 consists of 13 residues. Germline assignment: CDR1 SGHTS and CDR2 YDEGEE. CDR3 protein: CASSLYRGYEQYF. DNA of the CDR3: TGTGCCAGCAGCTTGTATAGGGGCTACGAGCAGTACTTC.

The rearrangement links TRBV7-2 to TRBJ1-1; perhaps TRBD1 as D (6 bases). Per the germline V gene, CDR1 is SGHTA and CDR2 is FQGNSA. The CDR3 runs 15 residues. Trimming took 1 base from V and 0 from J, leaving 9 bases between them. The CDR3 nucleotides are TGTGCCAGCAGCTTAGAAGGGACACTGAACACTGAAGCTTTCTTT. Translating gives CASSLEGTLNTEAFF.

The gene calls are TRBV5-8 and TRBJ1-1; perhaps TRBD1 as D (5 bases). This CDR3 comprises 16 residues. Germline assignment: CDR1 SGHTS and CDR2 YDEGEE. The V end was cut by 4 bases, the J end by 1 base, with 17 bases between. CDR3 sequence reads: CASSLAAGRGNTEAFF. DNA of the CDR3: TGTGCCAGCAGCCTGGCCGCGGGACGGGGGAACACTGAAGCTTTCTTT.